These 20 T cell receptor beta chains originate from one sample sequenced in a study of blood T cell repertoires in COVID-19. The protocol was immunoSEQ multiplex PCR, while the TCRdb copy is restricted to in-frame clones and leaves out a portion. The profile shows about 130,000 clones, roughly three quarters of them singletons. The sequenced sample was peripheral blood. The receptors were gathered from a man aged 35-49 years with active or convalescent COVID-19.

This clone came up a few times. V is TRBV5-1 and J is TRBJ1-1, with D possibly being TRBD1 (6 bases). V was trimmed by 7 bases and J by 5 bases, leaving 18 bases between them. The CDR3 spans 14 residues. Germline V gene data show CDR1 as SGHRS and CDR2 as YFSETQ. The CDR3 DNA reads as TGCGCCAGCCATCCTGCTCAGGGGAAAACTGAAGCTTTCTTT. It is translated as CASHPAQGKTEAFF.

The rearrangement links TRBV7-3 to TRBJ2-1, with D possibly being TRBD2 (5 bases). Germline CDR1 and CDR2: SGHTA and FQGTGA. V lost 1 base and J 9 bases, leaving 19 bases between the germline ends. This CDR3 has 16 residues. CDR3 nucleotides: TGTGCCAGCAGCTTAATTCCAGGAACTAGAGAGATTGAGCAGTTCTTC. As protein: CASSLIPGTREIEQFF.

The V call is TRBV2, the J call TRBJ2-3, with 14 bases fitting TRBD2. The germline V gene encodes CDR1 SNHLY and CDR2 FYNNEI. This CDR3 has 16 residues. Trimming took 0 bases from V and 6 from J; bases not matched to a gene: 2. This CDR3 is CASSEAGLAGVDTQYF. In DNA, the CDR3 is TGTGCCAGCAGTGAAGCGGGACTAGCGGGAGTTGATACGCAGTATTTT.

The V gene is TRBV6-5, the J gene TRBJ1-1; weak D call: TRBD1 (6 bases). The CDR3 spans 11 residues. V was pared by 6 bases and J by 7 bases, with 9 bases between. Germline lookup yields CDR1 MNHEY and CDR2 SVGAGI. The CDR3 region is CASRRGGEAFF. DNA of the CDR3: TGTGCCAGCAGGAGGGGGGGTGAAGCTTTCTTT.

The chain couples TRBV4-1 to TRBJ2-1; 7 bases line up with TRBD2. With 2 bases clipped from V and 8 bases from J, the junction kept 9 bases outside the gene matches. CDR1 is MGHRA and CDR2 is YSYEKL in the germline V gene. The CDR3 spans 15 residues. CDR3 in DNA: TGCGCCAGCAGCCAACTGGCGGGGGAGAAGGATGAGCAGTTCTTC. This gives the protein CASSQLAGEKDEQFF.

V gene TRBV18 combines with J gene TRBJ2-3; tentative D call: TRBD2 (5 bases). Germline loops: CDR1 KGHSH, CDR2 LQKENI. Deletions cut 2 bases from V and 1 base from J, with 10 bases between. The CDR3 length is 15 residues. In DNA form, the CDR3 reads TGTGCCAGCTCACCATTGGAGGTTGGCACAGATACGCAGTATTTT. Residues: CASSPLEVGTDTQYF.

This clone was seen a handful of times. DNA for the CDR3: TGTGCCAGCTCTCTGACCGGACAGTACTTGAACACTGAAGCTTTCTTT. Protein sequence: CASSLTGQYLNTEAFF. The rearrangement uses TRBV18 and TRBJ1-1, with a possible D match to TRBD1 (6 bases). The V gene's germline CDR1 is KGHSH and CDR2 LQKENI. CDR3 length equals 16 residues. V lost 6 bases and J lost 0, with 17 bases in between.

The gene calls are TRBV5-6 and TRBJ2-2; 9 nucleotides align to TRBD1. Germline assignment: CDR1 SGHDT and CDR2 YYEEEE. J lost 8 bases, V lost 2 bases, and 4 bases had no gene match. CDR3 length: 14 residues. This chain's CDR3 is CASSFGQGTGELFF. The CDR3 DNA reads as TGTGCCAGCAGCTTCGGACAGGGGACTGGGGAGCTGTTTTTT.

This chain connects TRBV18 to TRBJ1-2, with 7 bases fitting TRBD1. CDR3 length equals 13 residues. Germline trimming cut 6 bases from V and 2 bases from J; bases unmatched to any gene: 3. The germline CDR1 and CDR2 sequences are KGHSH and LQKENI. CDR3 sequence reads: CASSQGQNYGYTF. DNA for the CDR3: TGTGCCAGCTCCCAGGGACAGAACTATGGCTACACCTTC.

This rearrangement joins TRBV4-1 to TRBJ1-1; the D gene is possibly TRBD1 (6 bases). There are 13 residues in the CDR3. With 3 bases removed from V and 2 bases from J, the gap between germline ends came to 7 bases. Germline values: CDR1 MGHRA, CDR2 YSYEKL. CDR3 in DNA: TGCGCCAGCAGCCAGGGGGCCAACACTGAAGCTTTCTTT. Protein: CASSQGANTEAFF.

The rearrangement links TRBV11-1 to TRBJ2-4; D is undetermined. The CDR3 is 13 residues long. The germline V gene encodes CDR1 SGHAT and CDR2 FQDESV (reference sequence). V was clipped by 6 bases and J by 6 bases, with 12 bases between them. In nucleotides, the CDR3 is TGTGCCAGCAGAGATCTTACCAGAAACATTCAGTACTTC. Translating gives CASRDLTRNIQYF.

The chain has TRBV12-5 and TRBJ2-1, with 10 bases lining up with TRBD2. In germline, CDR1 is LGHNT, CDR2 FRNRAP. V gave up 3 bases and J gave up 0 bases; unmatched junction bases: 5. This CDR3 has 17 residues. The CDR3 sequence: CASGFRTSGSSYNEQFF. CDR3 nucleotide sequence: TGTGCTAGTGGTTTCCGGACTAGCGGAAGCTCCTACAATGAGCAGTTCTTC.

Only a few counts were recorded for this clone. This chain connects TRBV5-6 to TRBJ1-6; D possibly corresponds to TRBD1 (6 bases). V gave up 0 bases and J gave up 6 bases, with 10 bases separating them. Germline V gene lookup returns CDR1 SGHDT and CDR2 YYEEEE. The CDR3 covers 15 residues. CDR3 sequence reads: CASSLVQGTNSPLHF. The DNA of the CDR3 is TGTGCCAGCAGCTTGGTACAGGGTACTAATTCACCCCTCCACTTT.

The chain is built from TRBV5-6 and TRBJ1-6; 9 bases are a match to TRBD1. The V gene end was trimmed by 1 base and the J gene end by 11 bases; junction bases not matched to a gene: 1. Looked up from germline, CDR1 is SGHDT and CDR2 is YYEEEE. The CDR3 totals 13 residues. CDR3 in amino acids: CASSLYRGPPLHF. In DNA form, the CDR3 reads TGTGCCAGCAGCTTGTACAGGGGGCCACCCCTCCACTTT.

The chain couples TRBV1 to TRBJ1-1; the D segment call TRBD1 is taken from the table without a DNA check. TRBV1 is designated a pseudogene. The CDR3 has 17 residues. In DNA, the CDR3 is TGCACCAGCAACCAAACCTGCTTGGCACAGGGATACACTGAAGCTTTCTTT. Translated: CTSNQTCLAQGYTEAFF.

This clone was seen a handful of times. The chain combines TRBV5-4 with TRBJ1-2; a possible D gene is TRBD1 (5 bases). V was shortened by 3 bases and J by 4 bases, with 10 bases between the two germline ends. Per the germline V gene, CDR1 is SGHNT and CDR2 is YYREEE (reference sequence). The CDR3 sequence is 13 residues long. The CDR3 DNA reads as TGTGCCAGCAGCTCCGGGGGGAGCTATGGCTACACCTTC. Translating gives CASSSGGSYGYTF.

The V and J genes are TRBV30 and TRBJ1-2, with 7 bases aligning to TRBD1. The CDR3 covers 13 residues. J was trimmed by 2 bases and V by 5 bases; bases with no gene match: 5. Germline V CDR1 and CDR2: GTSNPN, SVGIG (reference sequence). In DNA form, the CDR3 reads TGTGCCTGGCAAGGACAGGCGAACTATGGCTACACCTTC. Residues: CAWQGQANYGYTF.

The chain links TRBV13 to TRBJ2-7; 7 nucleotides line up with TRBD1. The CDR3 spans 14 residues. V trimming: 6 bases; J trimming: 1 base; junction bases outside the gene matches: 6. Germline V gene sequence: CDR1 PRHDT, CDR2 FYEKMQ (reference sequence). CDR3: CASSLSRGSYEQYF. CDR3 DNA: TGTGCCAGCAGTCTTAGCAGGGGGTCCTACGAGCAGTACTTC.

This rearrangement joins TRBV29-1 to TRBJ1-1; TRBD1 is a possible D gene (6 bases). Germline assignment: CDR1 SQVTM and CDR2 ANQGSEA. Deletions cut 5 bases from V and 4 bases from J, with 17 bases between. CDR3 size: 14 residues. The CDR3 is CSVKGWWGPTEAFF. The CDR3, as DNA: TGCAGCGTTAAGGGTTGGTGGGGGCCCACTGAAGCTTTCTTT.

The chain uses TRBV9 and TRBJ1-3; the match to TRBD1 covers 7 bases. CDR3 length equals 16 residues. Germline CDR1 is SGDLS and CDR2 is YYNGEE. Losses at the gene ends were 3 bases for V and 4 bases for J; bases not matched to a gene: 10. CDR3 loop: CASSGADRVGGNTIYF. CDR3 nucleotides: TGTGCCAGCAGCGGAGCAGACAGGGTCGGGGGAAACACCATATATTTT.